The clone carrying this T cell receptor (beta chain) appeared a few times. In germline, CDR1 is SGHRS, CDR2 YFSETQ. The CDR3 extends over 14 amino acids. V shed 0 bases and J 6 bases; nucleotides not matched to a gene: 2. This entry belongs to a study of cytomegalovirus exposure and HLA in healthy donors. Researchers ran the PCR with 60 Vbeta and 13 Jbeta primers. Repertoires were generated with immunoSEQ multiplex PCR, while TCRdb's copy carries only in-frame clones and drops some. Here the sample spans approximately 160,000 clones, approximately 81% being singletons. The TCR was taken from a man over 45 in good health and CMV-seropositive. The sample consisted of PBMCs. This chain joins TRBV5-1 and TRBJ2-2; 7 bases are shared with TRBD2. The CDR3 protein is CASSLARGAGELFF. Written as DNA, the CDR3 is TGCGCCAGCAGCTTGGCCCGGGGGGCCGGGGAGCTGTTTTTT. Using reference TRBV5-1 and TRBJ2-2 for the parts outside the CDR3, the full variable domain is KAGVTQTPRYLIKTRGQQVTLSCSPISGHRSVSWYQQTPGQGLQFLFEYFSETQRNKGNFPGRFSGRQFSNSRSEMNVSTLELGDSALYLCASSLARGAGELFFGEGSRLTVL.